Listed below are T cell receptor beta chains from one sample, sequenced in a study of blood T cell repertoires in COVID-19. TCRdb's copy holds only in-frame clones and misses some; the assay was immunoSEQ multiplex PCR. The sample has 100,000 to 150,000 clones; roughly three quarters are singletons. Material: peripheral blood. The receptors originated from a woman in her 70s with acute or convalescent COVID-19. Both conserved end residues are part of each CDR3. Fields, in order: CDR3 protein, CDR3 DNA, clone size, J gene, V gene, D gene. A D gene is named only where the DNA matches it firmly. Not all rows give a size; the values are once, few, many and, for expanded clones, a class.

cdr3_aa: CASGSGTPGGRDTQYF
cdr3_nt: TGTGCTAGTGGCTCCGGGACACCTGGGGGAAGGGATACGCAGTATTTT
clone_size: .
j_call: TRBJ2-3
v_call: TRBV12-5
d_call: .

cdr3_aa: CATSDRTGEQYF
cdr3_nt: TGTGCCACCAGTGATCGGACGGGGGAGCAGTACTTC
clone_size: .
j_call: TRBJ2-7
v_call: TRBV24-1
d_call: .

cdr3_aa: CASSANQGTGELFF
cdr3_nt: TGTGCCAGCAGCGCAAACCAGGGCACCGGGGAGCTGTTTTTT
clone_size: once
j_call: TRBJ2-2
v_call: TRBV7-2
d_call: .

cdr3_aa: CASSQETGGGTEAFF
cdr3_nt: TGTGCCAGCAGCCAAGAGACAGGGGGGGGAACTGAAGCTTTCTTT
clone_size: .
j_call: TRBJ1-1
v_call: TRBV6-4
d_call: TRBD1

cdr3_aa: CASSLMVVEEVTGELFF
cdr3_nt: TGTGCCAGCAGTTTAATGGTAGTAGAGGAGGTCACCGGGGAGCTGTTTTTT
clone_size: .
j_call: TRBJ2-2
v_call: TRBV28
d_call: .

cdr3_aa: CSVGDRDQGGYTF
cdr3_nt: TGCAGCGTAGGGGACAGGGATCAGGGGGGCTACACCTTC
clone_size: .
j_call: TRBJ1-2
v_call: TRBV29-1
d_call: TRBD1

cdr3_aa: CASSESLAYGYTF
cdr3_nt: TGCGCCAGCAGTGAGTCTCTCGCGTATGGCTACACCTTC
clone_size: .
j_call: TRBJ1-2
v_call: TRBV10-1
d_call: .

cdr3_aa: CASSPETGSTNEKLFF
cdr3_nt: TGTGCCAGCAGTCCCGAGACAGGGTCAACTAATGAAAAACTGTTTTTT
clone_size: few
j_call: TRBJ1-4
v_call: TRBV28
d_call: TRBD1

cdr3_aa: CASSASGGATDTQYF
cdr3_nt: TGTGCCAGCAGTGCTAGCGGGGGGGCCACAGATACGCAGTATTTT
clone_size: many
j_call: TRBJ2-3
v_call: TRBV6-4
d_call: TRBD2

cdr3_aa: CASTSLSSNEKLFF
cdr3_nt: TGTGCCAGCACCTCACTGAGCTCTAATGAAAAACTGTTTTTT
clone_size: once
j_call: TRBJ1-4
v_call: TRBV6-5
d_call: .

cdr3_aa: CASSLVTGGVEQYF
cdr3_nt: TGCGCCAGCAGCTTGGTTACAGGGGGTGTCGAGCAGTACTTC
clone_size: once
j_call: TRBJ2-7
v_call: TRBV5-1
d_call: TRBD1

cdr3_aa: CASGKEAGELFF
cdr3_nt: TGTGCTAGTGGGAAGGAGGCCGGGGAGCTGTTTTTT
clone_size: .
j_call: TRBJ2-2
v_call: TRBV12-5
d_call: .

cdr3_aa: CASSPPGQGRALDVLTF
cdr3_nt: TGTGCCAGCTCACCACCGGGACAAGGGAGGGCTCTAGACGTCCTGACTTTC
clone_size: few
j_call: TRBJ2-6
v_call: TRBV18
d_call: .

cdr3_aa: CASGEAEVAEAFF
cdr3_nt: TGCGCCAGCGGGGAGGCGGAGGTGGCTGAAGCTTTCTTT
clone_size: few
j_call: TRBJ1-1
v_call: TRBV5-1
d_call: .

cdr3_aa: CASREAGGVGEQYF
cdr3_nt: TGCGCCAGCAGAGAGGCGGGAGGAGTGGGGGAGCAGTACTTC
clone_size: few
j_call: TRBJ2-7
v_call: TRBV5-1
d_call: TRBD2

cdr3_aa: CASQRAAHTEAFF
cdr3_nt: TGTGCCAGCCAGAGGGCGGCGCATACTGAAGCTTTCTTT
clone_size: .
j_call: TRBJ1-1
v_call: TRBV19
d_call: .

cdr3_aa: CASSQEDLGAFF
cdr3_nt: TGTGCCAGCAGCCAAGAGGATCTAGGAGCTTTCTTT
clone_size: .
j_call: TRBJ1-1
v_call: TRBV3-1/TRBV3-2
d_call: .

cdr3_aa: CASSPSGGQETQYF
cdr3_nt: TGTGCCAGCTCACCGTCTGGAGGTCAAGAGACCCAGTACTTC
clone_size: .
j_call: TRBJ2-5
v_call: TRBV18
d_call: .

cdr3_aa: CASSYRGDQPQHF
cdr3_nt: TGTGCCAGCAGCTACAGGGGGGATCAGCCCCAGCATTTT
clone_size: few
j_call: TRBJ1-5
v_call: TRBV7-2
d_call: TRBD1

cdr3_aa: CASGQGAQPQHF
cdr3_nt: TGTGCCAGCGGGCAGGGGGCTCAGCCCCAGCATTTT
clone_size: few
j_call: TRBJ1-5
v_call: TRBV2
d_call: TRBD1

cdr3_aa: CASSFAGANEKLFF
cdr3_nt: TGTGCCAGCAGTTTTGCAGGGGCCAATGAAAAACTGTTTTTT
clone_size: few
j_call: TRBJ1-4
v_call: TRBV27
d_call: .

cdr3_aa: CASSLGTSRNEQFF
cdr3_nt: TGTGCCAGCAGCTTAGGGACTAGCCGGAATGAGCAGTTCTTC
clone_size: few
j_call: TRBJ2-1
v_call: TRBV7-2
d_call: TRBD2

cdr3_aa: CATMTVFNEQFF
cdr3_nt: TGTGCCACGATGACAGTCTTCAATGAGCAGTTCTTC
clone_size: few
j_call: TRBJ2-1
v_call: TRBV19
d_call: .

cdr3_aa: CASSFRDTQYF
cdr3_nt: TGTGCCAGCAGCTTTAGAGATACGCAGTATTTT
clone_size: .
j_call: TRBJ2-3
v_call: TRBV5-4
d_call: .

cdr3_aa: CASSIDGGRTVTGELFF
cdr3_nt: TGTGCCAGTAGTATTGATGGCGGGAGGACCGTCACCGGGGAGCTGTTTTTT
clone_size: .
j_call: TRBJ2-2
v_call: TRBV19
d_call: TRBD2

cdr3_aa: CASSYWGQGRDTQYF
cdr3_nt: TGTGCCAGCAGTTACTGGGGGCAGGGGAGAGATACGCAGTATTTT
clone_size: .
j_call: TRBJ2-3
v_call: TRBV6-5
d_call: .

cdr3_aa: CASSLLGGVYTEAFF
cdr3_nt: TGTGCCAGCAGTTTGTTAGGAGGGGTCTACACTGAAGCTTTCTTT
clone_size: .
j_call: TRBJ1-1
v_call: TRBV28
d_call: .

cdr3_aa: CATSDLRGETQYF
cdr3_nt: TGTGCCACCAGTGACCTTCGAGGAGAGACCCAGTACTTC
clone_size: .
j_call: TRBJ2-5
v_call: TRBV24-1
d_call: .

cdr3_aa: CASGLQLGGGVRTNEKLFF
cdr3_nt: TGTGCTAGTGGTCTCCAACTGGGGGGGGGCGTTAGAACTAATGAAAAACTGTTTTTT
clone_size: .
j_call: TRBJ1-4
v_call: TRBV12-5
d_call: .

cdr3_aa: CASSAAGQGRMPLWTQYF
cdr3_nt: TGTGCCAGCAGTGCCGCCGGACAGGGAAGAATGCCTCTGTGGACCCAGTACTTC
clone_size: .
j_call: TRBJ2-5
v_call: TRBV27
d_call: TRBD1